A selection of T cell receptor beta chains follows, all from one sample in a study of shared clonotypes between healthy human individuals. The protocol was immunoSEQ multiplex PCR, while the TCRdb copy is restricted to in-frame clones and leaves out a portion. The data show some 2 million clones, with roughly 94% seen just once and under 0.15% held by the top ten. Sequencing used naive CD4+ T cells sorted from blood. The receptors come from a young man in good health. CDR3s include the opening cysteine and the closing phenylalanine or tryptophan.

CDR3: CASSEAPGLGTYGYTF
J: TRBJ1-2
V: TRBV6-1

CDR3: CASSLFVTSGNEQYF
J: TRBJ2-7
V: TRBV28

CDR3: CASSFGLAGYEQYF
J: TRBJ2-7
V: TRBV5-1

CDR3: CAISEPGQSYGYTF
J: TRBJ1-2
V: TRBV10-3

CDR3: CASSLSGLAKNIQYF
J: TRBJ2-4
V: TRBV11-2

CDR3: CASSLAGGGTDTQYF
J: TRBJ2-3
V: TRBV5-6

CDR3: CASSEAGARNTIYF
J: TRBJ1-3
V: TRBV6-1

CDR3: CASTGWYGEQFF
J: TRBJ2-1
V: TRBV27

CDR3: CASRTGRLDGYTF
J: TRBJ1-2
V: TRBV2

CDR3: CASSLGSWTGAGYTF
J: TRBJ1-2
V: TRBV27

CDR3: CASSASGSTDTQYF
J: TRBJ2-3
V: TRBV9

CDR3: CASSEQGNHQEGHEQYF
J: TRBJ2-7
V: TRBV6-4

CDR3: CASSQGTVSTDTQYF
J: TRBJ2-3
V: TRBV4-3

CDR3: CASSLAQGASNQPQHF
J: TRBJ1-5
V: TRBV7-6

CDR3: CASSQGGTGAYTGELFF
J: TRBJ2-2
V: TRBV4-1

CDR3: CSVQGLAGEEQYF
J: TRBJ2-7
V: TRBV29-1

CDR3: CSAEGPGTGNTIYF
J: TRBJ1-3
V: TRBV29-1

CDR3: CASRPTPGLAYEQYF
J: TRBJ2-7
V: TRBV27

CDR3: CASSYPLEGGVEQFF
J: TRBJ2-1
V: TRBV6-6

CDR3: CASSFGRQPNYGYTF
J: TRBJ1-2
V: TRBV12-1

CDR3: CASSLEAGLLFPGELFF
J: TRBJ2-2
V: TRBV7-8

CDR3: CASSIPGGGYEQYF
J: TRBJ2-7
V: TRBV19

CDR3: CASSAIVGDYGYTF
J: TRBJ1-2
V: TRBV18

CDR3: CASSLNAGGVRVDTQYF
J: TRBJ2-3
V: TRBV27

CDR3: CASSLGVAGPTLHF
J: TRBJ1-6
V: TRBV11-2

CDR3: CASSDFDTQYF
J: TRBJ2-3
V: TRBV6-6

CDR3: CASSLLRAWRGNSPLHF
J: TRBJ1-6
V: TRBV11-3

CDR3: CASSIGTPADEQYF
J: TRBJ2-7
V: TRBV7-2

CDR3: CASSLEIGGAFNEQFF
J: TRBJ2-1
V: TRBV27

CDR3: CASSENLFGEQYF
J: TRBJ2-7
V: TRBV25-1

CDR3: CASSGQGGQPQHF
J: TRBJ1-5
V: TRBV11-2

CDR3: CASSLSTGTSYEQYF
J: TRBJ2-7
V: TRBV5-4

CDR3: CASSLALAGSSYEQYF
J: TRBJ2-7
V: TRBV7-2

CDR3: CASSVGLAGWATQYF
J: TRBJ2-3
V: TRBV9

CDR3: CAWSLPGEGYTF
J: TRBJ1-2
V: TRBV30

CDR3: CASSRGGTAGDIQYF
J: TRBJ2-4
V: TRBV5-4

CDR3: CASRGKGWTGDEQFF
J: TRBJ2-1
V: TRBV2

CDR3: CASSLNREQQYF
J: TRBJ2-7
V: TRBV7-2

CDR3: CASSFDGGIAEKLFF
J: TRBJ1-4
V: TRBV7-9

CDR3: CASGIGGNTDTQYF
J: TRBJ2-3
V: TRBV28

CDR3: CASSGSGVGYTF
J: TRBJ1-2
V: TRBV25-1

CDR3: CASRLGPTKNEKLFF
J: TRBJ1-4
V: TRBV6-5

CDR3: CASSPSGLGNTIYF
J: TRBJ1-3
V: TRBV18

CDR3: CAITAGGLSDTQYF
J: TRBJ2-3
V: TRBV10-3

CDR3: CASSLARLSHEQFF
J: TRBJ2-1
V: TRBV7-6

CDR3: CASSARPQGGDGYTF
J: TRBJ1-2
V: TRBV9

CDR3: CAISGGRTSSGNTIYF
J: TRBJ1-3
V: TRBV10-3

CDR3: CASSRVQPSNYEQYF
J: TRBJ2-7
V: TRBV5-5

CDR3: CAWSVGQNSNQPQHF
J: TRBJ1-5
V: TRBV30

CDR3: CASSVARDTEAFF
J: TRBJ1-1
V: TRBV9

CDR3: CASQTETPSTDTQYF
J: TRBJ2-3
V: TRBV2

CDR3: CASSPTGDYNQPQHF
J: TRBJ1-5
V: TRBV19

CDR3: CASSQVGTPYYEQYF
J: TRBJ2-7
V: TRBV14

CDR3: CASSLFFGRDSSYEQYF
J: TRBJ2-7
V: TRBV11-2

CDR3: CASSSLDTSSYNSPLHF
J: TRBJ1-6
V: TRBV18

CDR3: CASRPRTSGPYEQYF
J: TRBJ2-7
V: TRBV27

CDR3: CSASRQSEAFF
J: TRBJ1-1
V: TRBV20-1

CDR3: CASSHSGTEKETQYF
J: TRBJ2-5
V: TRBV27

CDR3: CASSSGTSGRALNEQFF
J: TRBJ2-1
V: TRBV5-1

CDR3: CASSLSGSYNEQFF
J: TRBJ2-1
V: TRBV4-1